This TCR beta chain stems from a study of shared clonotypes between healthy human individuals. Overall study results and limits: A small donor pool kept down the genetic and exposure-history diversity that was represented. Researchers sampled blood only, noting tissue repertoires likely differ. Investigators expected sequencing depth to affect clonotype sharing among donors.

Points on this clone: Its cognate antigen is unknown.

The test was conducted at deep level. Clones were sequenced by immunoSEQ multiplex PCR, and TCRdb holds only the in-frame ones, with some missing. The sample gives nearly 500,000 clones, 76% of which show up once; 13% is in the top ten. Germline V gene sequence: CDR1 MDHEN, CDR2 SYDVKM. Unmatched junction bases numbered 8, after V lost 3 bases and J lost 8 bases. This CDR3 region has 14 residues. The rearrangement uses TRBV28 and TRBJ1-2; TRBD1 matches at 8 bases. This sequence originates from a woman aged 35 to 49 in good health. Some clones in this sample may be carry-over from other donors' samples. The sample consisted of PBMCs. CDR3 in DNA: TGTGCCAGCAGTTTTCGGGGACAGGCTGGCGGCTACACCTTC. It yields the protein CASSFRGQAGGYTF.